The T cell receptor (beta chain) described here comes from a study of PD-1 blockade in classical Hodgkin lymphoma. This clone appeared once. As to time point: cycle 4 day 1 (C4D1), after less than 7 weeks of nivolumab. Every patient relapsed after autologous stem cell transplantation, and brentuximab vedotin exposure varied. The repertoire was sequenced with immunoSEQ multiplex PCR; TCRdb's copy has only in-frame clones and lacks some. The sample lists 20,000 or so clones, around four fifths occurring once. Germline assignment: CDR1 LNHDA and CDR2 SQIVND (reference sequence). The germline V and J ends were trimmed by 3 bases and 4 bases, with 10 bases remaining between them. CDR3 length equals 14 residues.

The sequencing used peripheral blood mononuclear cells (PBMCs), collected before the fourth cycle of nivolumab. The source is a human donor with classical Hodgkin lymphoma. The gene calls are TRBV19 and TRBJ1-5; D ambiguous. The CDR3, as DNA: TGTGCCAGTAGTATCTTGTCAGAAAATCAGCCCCAGCATTTT. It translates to CASSILSENQPQHF.